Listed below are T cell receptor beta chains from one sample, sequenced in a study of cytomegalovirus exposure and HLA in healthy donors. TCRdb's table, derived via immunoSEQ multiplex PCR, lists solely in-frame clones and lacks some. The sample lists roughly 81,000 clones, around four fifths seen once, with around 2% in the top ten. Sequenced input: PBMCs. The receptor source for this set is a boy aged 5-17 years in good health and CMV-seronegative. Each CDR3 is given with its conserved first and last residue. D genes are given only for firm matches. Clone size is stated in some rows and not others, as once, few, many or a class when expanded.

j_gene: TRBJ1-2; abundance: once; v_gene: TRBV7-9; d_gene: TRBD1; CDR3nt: TGTGCCAGCAGCCTCGGACAGGGCTATGGCTACACCTTC; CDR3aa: CASSLGQGYGYTF
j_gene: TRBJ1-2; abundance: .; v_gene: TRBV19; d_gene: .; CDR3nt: TGTGCCAGTAGTACGGTAACAGGGCTGAGTGGCTACACCTTC; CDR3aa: CASSTVTGLSGYTF
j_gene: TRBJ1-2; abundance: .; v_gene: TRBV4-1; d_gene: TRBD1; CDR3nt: TGCGCCAGCAGCCAACCAGGGGGCTTCGGCTACACCTTC; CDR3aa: CASSQPGGFGYTF
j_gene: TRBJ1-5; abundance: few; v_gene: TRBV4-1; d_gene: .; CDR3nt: TGCGCCAGCAGCGCCGGGAGCAATCAGCCCCAGCATTTT; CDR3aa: CASSAGSNQPQHF
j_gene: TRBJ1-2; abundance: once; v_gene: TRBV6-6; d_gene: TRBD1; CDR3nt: TGTGCCAGCAGTTACAACAGGGGGAGTGGGTATGGCTACACCTTC; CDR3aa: CASSYNRGSGYGYTF
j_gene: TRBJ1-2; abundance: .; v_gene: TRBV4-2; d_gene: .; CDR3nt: TGTGCCAGCAGCGAACAGCCCCCCTACTATGGCTACACCTTC; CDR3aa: CASSEQPPYYGYTF
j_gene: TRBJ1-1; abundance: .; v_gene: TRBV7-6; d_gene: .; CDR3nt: TGTGCCAGCAGCCCCGGGAACGCTGAAGCTTTCTTT; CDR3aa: CASSPGNAEAFF
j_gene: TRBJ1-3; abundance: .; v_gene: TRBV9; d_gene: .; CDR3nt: TGTGCCAGCAGCCTCTCGGGGGGACCTGGAAACACCATATATTTT; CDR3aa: CASSLSGGPGNTIYF
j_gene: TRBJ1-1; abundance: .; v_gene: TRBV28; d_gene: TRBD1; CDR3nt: TGTGCCAGCAGTTTCGTGTCAAACAGGGGGAACACTGAAGCTTTCTTT; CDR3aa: CASSFVSNRGNTEAFF
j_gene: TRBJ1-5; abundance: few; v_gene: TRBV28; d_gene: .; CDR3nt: TGTGCCAGCAGGAGTGGGGCAGGGGTTCAGCCCCAGCATTTT; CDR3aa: CASRSGAGVQPQHF
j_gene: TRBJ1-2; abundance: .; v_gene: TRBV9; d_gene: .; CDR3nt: TGTGCCAGCAGCGTAGAGGGACCGAGGGGACGGGGGGGCAACTATGGCTACACCTTC; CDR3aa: CASSVEGPRGRGGNYGYTF
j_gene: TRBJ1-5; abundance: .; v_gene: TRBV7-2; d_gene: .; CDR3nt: TGTGCCAGCAGCTCTGGGGACAACGAAGATCAGCCCCAGCATTTT; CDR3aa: CASSSGDNEDQPQHF
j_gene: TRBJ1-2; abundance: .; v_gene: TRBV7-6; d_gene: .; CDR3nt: TGTGCCAGCAGCCTAGCCGCTATGGATGGCTACACCTTC; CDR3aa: CASSLAAMDGYTF
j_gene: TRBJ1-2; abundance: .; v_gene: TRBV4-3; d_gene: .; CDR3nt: TGCGCCAGCAGCCATGAGGGGGAGGGGAACTATGGCTACACCTTC; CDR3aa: CASSHEGEGNYGYTF
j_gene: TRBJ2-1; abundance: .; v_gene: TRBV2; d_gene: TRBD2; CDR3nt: TGTGCCAGCAGGACTAGCGGGGGCGGTGAGCAGTTCTTC; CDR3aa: CASRTSGGGEQFF
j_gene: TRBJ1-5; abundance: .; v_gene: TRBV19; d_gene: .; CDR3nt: TGTGCCAGTAGTATAAACAGTTGGCAGCCCCAGCATTTT; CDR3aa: CASSINSWQPQHF
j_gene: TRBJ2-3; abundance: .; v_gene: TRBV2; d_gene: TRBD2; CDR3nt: TGTGCCAGCAGATCTAGCGGGGTGGGCACAGATACGCAGTATTTT; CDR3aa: CASRSSGVGTDTQYF
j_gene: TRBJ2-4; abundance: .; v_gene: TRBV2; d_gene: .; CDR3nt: TGTGCCAGCCATCCTGACAAGAACATTCAGTACTTC; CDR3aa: CASHPDKNIQYF
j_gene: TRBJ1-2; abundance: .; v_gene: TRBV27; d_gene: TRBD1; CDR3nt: TGTGCCAGCAGTTTCCAGGGGGCCCCTAACTATGGCTACACCTTC; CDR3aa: CASSFQGAPNYGYTF
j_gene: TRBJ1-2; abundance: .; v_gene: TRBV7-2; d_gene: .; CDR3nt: TGTGCCAGCAGCGTCGAAGGGTGGGACATCGGAAAAGGCTACACCTTC; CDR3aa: CASSVEGWDIGKGYTF
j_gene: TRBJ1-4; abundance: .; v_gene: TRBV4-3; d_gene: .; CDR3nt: TGCGCCAGCAGCCAAGTCTTCGCAACTAATGAAAAACTGTTTTTT; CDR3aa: CASSQVFATNEKLFF
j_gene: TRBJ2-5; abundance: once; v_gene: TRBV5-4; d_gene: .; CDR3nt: TGTGCCAGCAGCTTTCTAGGGGCCGGCACGATTCCTGGGGCCCAGTACTTC; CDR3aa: CASSFLGAGTIPGAQYF
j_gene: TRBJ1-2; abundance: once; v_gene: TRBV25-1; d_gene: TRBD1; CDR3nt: TGTGCCAGCAGCGCACAAGGACAGGGCCATGGCTACACCTTC; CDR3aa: CASSAQGQGHGYTF
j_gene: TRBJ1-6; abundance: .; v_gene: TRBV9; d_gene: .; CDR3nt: TGTGCCAGCAGCGACCAACAGGGATCAGATTCACCCCTCCACTTT; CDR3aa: CASSDQQGSDSPLHF
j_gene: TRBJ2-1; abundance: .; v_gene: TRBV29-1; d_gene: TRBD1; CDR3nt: TGCAGCGTTGATCCCGGACAGGTACTCAATGAGCAGTTCTTC; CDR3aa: CSVDPGQVLNEQFF
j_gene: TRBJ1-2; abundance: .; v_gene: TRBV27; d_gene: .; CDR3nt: TGTGCCAGCAGCCAGGGGAATGGCTACACCTTC; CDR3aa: CASSQGNGYTF
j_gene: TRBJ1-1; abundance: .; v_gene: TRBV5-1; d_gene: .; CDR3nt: TGCGCCAGCAGAGAACAGGCGGACACTGAAGCTTTCTTT; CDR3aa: CASREQADTEAFF
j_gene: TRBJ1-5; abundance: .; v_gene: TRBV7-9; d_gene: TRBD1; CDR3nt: TGTGCCAGCAGCTTAGCGGGACAGTCCCAGCCCCAGCATTTT; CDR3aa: CASSLAGQSQPQHF
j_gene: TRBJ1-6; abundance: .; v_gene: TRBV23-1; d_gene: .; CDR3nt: TGCGCCAGCAGTCAATCCAAAAATTCACCCCTCCACTTT; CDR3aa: CASSQSKNSPLHF
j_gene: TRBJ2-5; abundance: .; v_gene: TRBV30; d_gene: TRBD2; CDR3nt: TGTGCCTGGACCCGGACAGGGACTAGCGGGATGCTACAAGAGACCCAGTACTTC; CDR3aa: CAWTRTGTSGMLQETQYF
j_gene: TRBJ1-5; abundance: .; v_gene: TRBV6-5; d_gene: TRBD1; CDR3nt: TGTGCCAGCAGTCCACAGGGGGTAAGTCAGCCCCAGCATTTT; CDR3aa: CASSPQGVSQPQHF
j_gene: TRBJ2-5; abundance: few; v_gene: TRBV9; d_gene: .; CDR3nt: TGTGCCAGCAGCGTTCAGGACAGTCAAGAGACCCAGTACTTC; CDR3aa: CASSVQDSQETQYF
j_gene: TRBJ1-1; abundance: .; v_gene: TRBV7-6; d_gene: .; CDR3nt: TGTGCCAGCAGCTCCGGAGTAGGGGGAGTCACTGAAGCTTTCTTT; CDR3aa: CASSSGVGGVTEAFF
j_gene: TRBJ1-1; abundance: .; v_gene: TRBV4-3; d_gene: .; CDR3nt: TGCGCCAGCAGCCAAGATGGGGCAGCCTTCAACACTGAAGCTTTCTTT; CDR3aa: CASSQDGAAFNTEAFF
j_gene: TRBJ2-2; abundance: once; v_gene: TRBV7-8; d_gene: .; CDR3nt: TGTGCCAGCAGCTTTTTGTCCAGGGTAGCCGGGGAGCTGTTTTTT; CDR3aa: CASSFLSRVAGELFF
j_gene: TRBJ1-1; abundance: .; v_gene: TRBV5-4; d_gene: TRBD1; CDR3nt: TGTGCCAGCAGCGGAGGGACAGGGGGATCTAACACTGAAGCTTTCTTT; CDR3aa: CASSGGTGGSNTEAFF
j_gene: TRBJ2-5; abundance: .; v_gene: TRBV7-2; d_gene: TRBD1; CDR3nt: TGTGCCAGCAGCTTAAATAGGGGGCGCCAAGAGACCCAGTACTTC; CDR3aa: CASSLNRGRQETQYF
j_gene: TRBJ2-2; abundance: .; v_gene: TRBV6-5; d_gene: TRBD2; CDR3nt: TGTGCCAGCAGACTGGGACTAACCGGGGAGCTGTTTTTT; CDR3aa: CASRLGLTGELFF
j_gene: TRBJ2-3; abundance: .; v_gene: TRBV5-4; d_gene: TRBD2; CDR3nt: TGTGCCAGCAGCTTTTGGGGAGGGTCGGATACGCAGTATTTT; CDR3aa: CASSFWGGSDTQYF
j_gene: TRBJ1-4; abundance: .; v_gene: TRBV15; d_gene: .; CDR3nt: TGTGCCACGTGCACTGATTCAACTAATGAAAAACTGTTTTTT; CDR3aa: CATCTDSTNEKLFF
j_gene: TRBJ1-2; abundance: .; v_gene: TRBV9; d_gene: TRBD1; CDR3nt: TGTGCCAGCATGAACAGGGGCGGCTACACCTTC; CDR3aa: CASMNRGGYTF
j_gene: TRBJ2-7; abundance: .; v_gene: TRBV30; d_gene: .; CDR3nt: TGTGCCTGGAGCGGGGGGCCCTACGAGCAGTACTTC; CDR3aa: CAWSGGPYEQYF
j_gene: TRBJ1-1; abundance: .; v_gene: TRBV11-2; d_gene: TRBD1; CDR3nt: TGTGCCAGCAGTTGGACAGGGAAGACGGGCACTGAAGCTTTCTTT; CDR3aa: CASSWTGKTGTEAFF